This TCR beta chain appears in the sequencing data of a study of early T cells in non-severe SARS-CoV-2 infection. From germline, CDR1 is DFQATT and CDR2 SNEGSKA (reference sequence). With 3 bases clipped from V and 0 bases from J, the junction kept 8 bases outside the gene matches. This CDR3 has 16 residues. Separate cDNA molecules each had unique molecular identifiers attached to them. TCRdb reanalysed the 5' RACE reads using MiXCR and keeps one entry per CDR3 protein. The table lists tens of thousands of distinct CDR3 sequences, around 4% of them singletons. The table lists this clonotype with many counts.

Sequenced input: whole blood. This clonotype was sampled from an adult who was a healthcare worker with PCR-confirmed SARS-CoV-2 infection or an uninfected control (not recorded which). J is TRBJ2-3 and V is TRBV20-1, with 8 bases lining up with TRBD2. Written as DNA, the CDR3 is TGCAGTGCTAGGGGAACTAGCGGATCTAGCACAGATACGCAGTATTTT. Its translation: CSARGTSGSSTDTQYF.